The 23 T cell receptor beta chains presented below share a single source sample, sequenced in a study of Graves' ophthalmopathy and Graves' hyperthyroidism. The sequenced template was RNA, covering the TCR beta CDR3 region. Second-round multiplex PCR came after first-round RT-PCR with HTBI primers. TCRdb re-derived calls from the multiplex PCR reads in MiXCR, one entry per CDR3 protein. The table lists 600,000 to 700,000 distinct CDR3 sequences, roughly two fifths of them singletons. Sequenced sample: peripheral blood. Receptor source: an adult man with Graves' ophthalmopathy.

V and J are TRBV7-9 and TRBJ2-2; D unresolved. The CDR3 is made up of 13 amino acids. V was cut by 6 bases and J by 10 bases, with 15 bases left in between. Germline lookup yields CDR1 SEHNR and CDR2 FQNEAQ (reference sequence). The CDR3 region is CASSYSNSPELFF. The CDR3 DNA reads TGTGCCAGCAGTTACTCTAACTCCCCGGAGCTGTTTTTT.

For the CDR3, the DNA is TGCAGTGCTCATGACAGGGGGCAAAAGACCCAGTACTTC. Protein sequence: CSAHDRGQKTQYF. This sequence joins TRBV20-1 and TRBJ2-5, with 10 nucleotides matching TRBD1. Looked up from germline, CDR1 is DFQATT and CDR2 is SNEGSKA (reference sequence). Trimming cost V 5 bases and J 6 bases; bases outside gene matches: 6. This CDR3 has 13 amino acids.

This clonotype was recorded a few times. This rearrangement joins TRBV7-9 to TRBJ2-7; TRBD1 agrees at 9 bases. The CDR3 length is 17 residues. Germline assignment: CDR1 SEHNR and CDR2 FQNEAQ (reference sequence). J gave up 2 bases and V 6 bases, and 14 bases lay outside the gene matches. CDR3 protein: CASSTGTGFSSTYEQYF. In nucleotides, the CDR3 is TGTGCCAGCAGTACCGGGACAGGGTTTTCGTCCACCTACGAGCAGTACTTC. Together with reference TRBV7-9 and TRBJ2-7, the CDR3 gives the full variable domain: DTGVSQNPRHKITKRGQNVTFRCDPISEHNRLYWYRQTLGQGPEFLTYFQNEAQLEKSRLLSDRFSAERPKGSFSTLEIQRTEQGDSAMYLCASSTGTGFSSTYEQYFGPGTRLTVT.

This clonotype occurred many times. The rearrangement uses TRBV25-1 and TRBJ1-4; 7 bases map to TRBD1. Germline lookup yields CDR1 MGHDK and CDR2 SYGVNS. J was trimmed by 10 bases and V by 6 bases; bases with no gene match: 14. The CDR3 runs 15 residues. As DNA, the CDR3 is TGTGCCAGCAGCGAAGGGGGGGACAGCGTTTTAAAACTGTTTTTT. Its translation is CASSEGGDSVLKLFF.

The genes are TRBV10-3 and TRBJ1-4; 7 nucleotides line up with TRBD1. J lost 11 bases, V lost 10 bases, and 13 bases had no gene match. The CDR3 is 13 residues long. The V gene's germline CDR1 is ENHRY and CDR2 SYGVKD. For the CDR3, the DNA is TGTGCCACCCGAGAGTCTCGGGACAGCAAACTGTTTTTT. Amino acid sequence: CATRESRDSKLFF.

The DNA of the CDR3 is TGTGCCAGCAGCCTCCAAGGGGGCCAACAAGAGACCCAGTACTTC. Amino acids: CASSLQGGQQETQYF. The J gene is TRBJ2-5, the V gene TRBV7-6; 7 positions match TRBD1. Unmatched junction bases numbered 8, after V lost 5 bases and J lost 2 bases. The V gene's germline CDR1 is SGHVS and CDR2 FNYEAQ. This CDR3 has 15 residues.

In its sample, this clonotype was seen a few times. The gene calls are TRBV20-1 and TRBJ2-7; perhaps D is TRBD1 or TRBD2 (5 bases each). The CDR3 has 13 amino acids. The germline gives CDR1 DFQATT, CDR2 SNEGSKA (reference sequence). The ends were cut back, 6 bases at V and 5 bases at J, with 17 bases in the middle. The DNA of the CDR3 is TGCAGTGCACCCGGGGCTAGCAGCCACGAGCAGTACTTC. This codes for CSAPGASSHEQYF.

Remarks on this clonotype: The junction shows a germline mismatch at one end, possibly a read error. V is TRBV29-1 and J is TRBJ2-5; no reliable D call. Germline V gene sequence: CDR1 SQVTM, CDR2 ANQGSEA. The CDR3 has 11 amino acids. Here the CDR3 DNA reads TGCAGCGCTGAAACCGGGGAGACCCAGTACTTC. It codes for CSAETGETQYF.

This clonotype showed up many times. The chain is built from TRBV7-9 and TRBJ1-1; D ambiguous. CDR3 size: 13 residues. Germline V lookup: CDR1 SEHNR, CDR2 FQNEAQ (reference sequence). Trimming cost V 5 bases and J 4 bases, with 11 bases left between them. The CDR3 DNA reads TGTGCCAGCAGCCGCGAAGTTGGCACTGAAGCTTTCTTT. This sequence encodes CASSREVGTEAFF.

Of note for this clonotype: A read error may account for a junction end that differs from germline. The rearrangement uses TRBV14 and TRBJ1-5, with 10 bases lining up with TRBD1. This CDR3 has 16 residues. Germline V gene data show CDR1 as SGHDN and CDR2 as FVKESK. CDR3 amino acids: CASSQGTGDSNQSQHF. CDR3 nucleotides: TGTGCCAGCAGCCAGGGGACAGGGGATAGCAATCAGTCCCAGCATTTT.

This chain joins TRBV11-2 and TRBJ1-2, with a possible D match to TRBD1 (5 bases). CDR3 length: 15 residues. The V and J ends lost 5 bases and 2 bases respectively, with 15 bases between them. Per germline, CDR1 SGHAT and CDR2 FQNNGV. The DNA of the CDR3 is TGTGCCAGCAGCCTCGAACGGGCAGGGAACTATGGCTACACCTTC. Amino acid sequence: CASSLERAGNYGYTF.

V and J are TRBV10-3 and TRBJ1-1; tentatively, D is TRBD1 (5 bases). In germline, CDR1 is ENHRY, CDR2 SYGVKD. V was clipped by 5 bases and J by 7 bases, with 20 bases between them. This CDR3 is 15 amino acids long. CDR3 sequence: CAISPGATGLVEAFF. The CDR3 DNA sequence: TGTGCCATCAGTCCAGGAGCTACAGGATTGGTTGAAGCTTTCTTT.

This clonotype was counted at least ten times. This chain links TRBV5-1 with TRBJ1-2; D gene unclear. Germline CDR1 reads SGHRS; CDR2 reads YFSETQ. V was trimmed by 0 bases and J by 6 bases, leaving 3 bases between them. The CDR3 sequence is 11 residues long. For the CDR3, the DNA is TGCGCCAGCAGCTTGGTCAATGGCTACACCTTC. Translating it yields CASSLVNGYTF.

This clonotype came up many times. V is TRBV5-4 and J is TRBJ2-5, with D possibly called TRBD1 or TRBD2 (6 bases each). CDR1 is SGHNT, CDR2 YYREEE, per germline (reference sequence). Trimming cost V 2 bases and J 4 bases, with 21 bases left between them. CDR3 length: 17 amino acids. CDR3 coding DNA: TGTGCCAGCAGCTTAGGGGGGCACGTCTCGGACGTAGAGACCCAGTACTTC. It specifies CASSLGGHVSDVETQYF.

The V gene is TRBV29-1, the J gene TRBJ2-7, with TRBD2 matching over 10 bases. The J call may be incorrect, as the DNA end agrees better with TRBJ2-1. The CDR3 sequence is 17 residues long. Per the germline V gene, CDR1 is SQVTM and CDR2 is ANQGSEA. The CDR3 DNA reads TGCAGCGTTGGGGGGGGGCGATCCCGGACTAGCGGACATGAGCAGTTCTTC. Residues: CSVGGGRSRTSGHEQFF.

The rearrangement uses TRBV9 and TRBJ1-1; D might be TRBD1 (6 bases). CDR3 length: 15 amino acids. Trimming took 7 bases from V and 0 from J, leaving 16 bases between them. Germline CDR1 is SGDLS and CDR2 is YYNGEE. CDR3 in DNA: TGTGCCAGCGCTCGCCAAACAGGGCTGAACACTGAAGCTTTCTTT. Amino acids: CASARQTGLNTEAFF.

With respect to this clonotype: At one of its ends the junction is not consistent with the germline gene, which may arise from a read error. The chain combines TRBV10-3 with TRBJ1-2, with unresolved D. This CDR3 spans 14 amino acids. Germline loops: CDR1 ENHRY, CDR2 SYGVKD. DNA for the CDR3: TGTGCCAGCAGTGAAGATACTTCTTCCTATGGCTACACCTTC. Its translation: CASSEDTSSYGYTF.

This clonotype was seen many times. The CDR3 protein is CASSRGGGTQPQHF. The CDR3 DNA reads as TGTGCCAGCAGCCGGGGCGGGGGAACGCAGCCCCAGCATTTT. The chain joins TRBV9 to TRBJ1-5; tentatively, D is TRBD1 (5 bases). The germline V and J ends were trimmed by 4 bases and 7 bases, with 15 bases remaining between them. The germline V gene has CDR1 SGDLS and CDR2 YYNGEE. The CDR3 has 14 residues.

The sample holds many counts of this clonotype. The chain is built from TRBV20-1 and TRBJ2-7; D remains ambiguous. The CDR3 consists of 11 residues. In germline, CDR1 is DFQATT, CDR2 SNEGSKA (reference sequence). V was shortened by 1 base and J by 6 bases, with 7 bases between the two germline ends. CDR3 sequence (DNA): TGCAGTGCTAGAGGAAATAGCGAGCAGTACTTC. It translates to CSARGNSEQYF.

This clonotype has at least ten counts. The chain couples TRBV6-6 to TRBJ1-4; 9 bases align to TRBD1. This CDR3 is 17 amino acids long. After removal of 6 bases from V and 0 bases from J, the junction contained 8 bases not matched to a gene. The germline gives CDR1 MNHNY, CDR2 SVGAGI (reference sequence). The DNA of the CDR3 is TGTGCCAGCAGATCCGACAGGGGGGACGCAACTAATGAAAAACTGTTTTTT. This sequence encodes CASRSDRGDATNEKLFF.

As to this clonotype: The junction departs from the called germline gene at one end, perhaps through a read error. The chain recombines TRBV7-9 with TRBJ2-3; TRBD1 matches at 9 bases. CDR3 length: 14 residues. Germline values: CDR1 SEHNR, CDR2 FQNEAQ (reference sequence). The CDR3 DNA is TGCGCCAGCAGCTTGGACAGGGGAGGAGATACGCAGTATTTT. It codes for CASSLDRGGDTQYF.

The rearrangement joins TRBV11-1 to TRBJ1-1; 9 positions match TRBD1. V was pared by 10 bases and J by 3 bases, with 9 bases of the junction left unmatched. CDR1 SGHAT and CDR2 FQDESV come from the germline V gene (reference sequence). CDR3 length: 14 amino acids. CDR3 DNA: TGTGCCATCAGTGGGGACAGGGAAGACACTGAAGCTTTCTTT. Translating it yields CAISGDREDTEAFF.

This clonotype has a handful of counts. J is TRBJ1-5 and V is TRBV4-2, with no clear D. The V gene lost 0 bases and the J gene lost 2 bases, with 5 bases spanning the gap. The CDR3 consists of 14 residues. CDR1 is LGHNA, CDR2 YNFKEQ, per germline. Here the CDR3 reads CASSQEARNQPQHF. DNA of the CDR3: TGTGCCAGCAGCCAAGAGGCGCGCAATCAGCCCCAGCATTTT.